Presented here are 3 T cell receptor beta chains from one specimen sequenced in a study of regulatory and conventional T cells in RAG deficiency. Genomic DNA came from blood regulatory T cells gated CD4+ CD25-high CD127-low. Here immunoSEQ multiplex PCR was the method, and the copy in TCRdb shows in-frame clones only, minus some. The data hold 2,500 to 3,500 clones, with around 94% observed a single time. The same sample was also studied in work on regulatory T cells. This second study says: The primer mix had 52 TRBV and 13 TRBJ primers.

Sequenced sample: CD4+ Tregs sorted from blood. All receptors derive from a human donor in good health.

This rearrangement joins TRBV4-1 to TRBJ1-6; a possible D gene is TRBD1 (5 bases). CDR1 and CDR2 (germline): MGHRA, YSYEKL. V was pared by 3 bases and J by 10 bases, with 13 bases between. CDR3 length: 14 residues. As DNA, the CDR3 is TGCGCCAGCAGCCACCCAGGGATGGGATCACCCCTCCACTTT. The encoded protein is CASSHPGMGSPLHF.

V and J are TRBV6-1 and TRBJ2-3; the D gene is possibly TRBD2 (5 bases). The germline V and J ends were trimmed by 6 bases and 4 bases, with 11 bases remaining between them. CDR3 size: 13 residues. Germline CDR1 reads MNHNS; CDR2 reads SASEGT. This chain's CDR3 is CASRELASDTQYF. The CDR3 DNA is TGTGCCAGCAGAGAGCTAGCTTCAGATACGCAGTATTTT.

The chain recombines TRBV6-5 with TRBJ2-7; no definite D call. This CDR3 is built from 13 residues. The V and J ends lost 2 bases and 5 bases respectively, with 10 bases between them. Looked up from germline, CDR1 is MNHEY and CDR2 is SVGAGI. CDR3 amino acids: CASSYGISHEQYF. The DNA of the CDR3 is TGTGCCAGCAGTTACGGGATTTCCCACGAGCAGTACTTC.